Here is one TCR beta chain with its context. The sample belongs to a study of blood T cell repertoires in COVID-19. Study details: COVID-19 samples, acute and convalescent, were from the United States, Italy and Spain. Sources were T cells, B-cell-depleted T cells, or PBMCs; the material itself was cDNA or gDNA.

As handled by the study authors: Quantification of nucleated cells was approximated via reference gene primer amplification. Sequencing used immunoSEQ multiplex PCR; TCRdb keeps in-frame clones, though not all of them. The V and J calls and clone size were taken over from that table, and D and trimming were inferred from the DNA. Counted here are 110,000 to 150,000 clones, just over 85% occurring once; the ten biggest clones make up roughly 8%. CDR1 and CDR2 from the germline V gene are LNHNV and YYDKDF (reference sequence). The CDR3 runs to 17 residues. V lost 3 bases to trimming and J lost 1 base; unmatched junction nucleotides: 9.

The clonotype comes from a woman aged 55-69 years with acute or convalescent COVID-19. The sample consisted of peripheral blood. The chain is built from TRBV15 and TRBJ1-1; TRBD1 matches at 9 bases. Here the CDR3 reads CATSSPRTGASNTEAFF. CDR3 coding DNA: TGTGCCACCAGCAGCCCTAGGACAGGGGCTTCGAACACTGAAGCTTTCTTT.